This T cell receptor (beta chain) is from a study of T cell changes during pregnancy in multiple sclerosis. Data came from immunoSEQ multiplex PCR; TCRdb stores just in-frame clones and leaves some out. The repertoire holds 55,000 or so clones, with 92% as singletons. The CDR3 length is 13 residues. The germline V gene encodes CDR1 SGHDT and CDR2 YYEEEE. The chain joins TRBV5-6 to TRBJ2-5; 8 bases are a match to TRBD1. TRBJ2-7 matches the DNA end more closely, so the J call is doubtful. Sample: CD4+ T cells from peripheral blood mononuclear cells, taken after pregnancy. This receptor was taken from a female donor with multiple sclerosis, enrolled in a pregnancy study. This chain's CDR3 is CASSWDRSYEQYF. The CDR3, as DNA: TGTGCCAGCAGCTGGGACAGGAGCTACGAGCAGTACTTC.